This T cell receptor beta chain was recorded in a study of blood T cell repertoires in COVID-19. On the study more broadly: The origin of the acute and convalescent COVID-19 samples was the United States, Italy and Spain. Sample material is recorded as cDNA or gDNA derived from T cells, B-cell-depleted T cells, or PBMCs.

Study processing details: Reference gene primers were amplified, and this amplification served to estimate nucleated cell counts. Sequencing was performed with immunoSEQ multiplex PCR; in TCRdb, only in-frame clones are kept and a portion is missing. V, J and clone size are taken as reported in that table, and D and trimming were inferred from the DNA itself. The sample records roughly 130,000 clones, more than 70% being singletons. This CDR3 region has 15 residues. Trimming removed 9 bases at V and 1 base at J, with 15 bases between. Germline assignment: CDR1 MNHEY and CDR2 SMNVEV (reference sequence). This clone came up a few times.

The chain carries TRBV27 and TRBJ1-4; D perhaps matches TRBD1 (5 bases). The receptor was isolated from a man aged 65-85 years with acute or convalescent COVID-19. The sample taken for sequencing was peripheral blood. CDR3 in amino acids: CASKGVWGTNEKLFF. DNA of the CDR3: TGTGCCAGTAAAGGGGTTTGGGGAACTAATGAAAAACTGTTTTTT.